The clone carrying this TCR beta chain was seen repeatedly, ten times or more. The sample is drawn from a study of regulatory T cells in long-lasting Graves disease. The sample's time point: newly diagnosed GD, antithyroid drugs for less than 3 months. Researchers made the TCR library from RNA that was extracted from PBMCs. Germline CDR1 MDHEN, CDR2 SYDVKM. The CDR3 is 14 residues long. V was trimmed by 4 bases and J by 2 bases, leaving 12 bases between them. Researchers made TCR beta libraries by using iRepertoire HTBI primers and running Arm-PCR on CDR3 regions. TCRdb processed the multiplex PCR reads anew with MiXCR; each CDR3 protein has one entry. Among about 470,000 distinct CDR3 sequences listed, around 16% were seen once. Separately, the same data were catalogued under a study of T cells in Graves' hyperthyroidism and ophthalmopathy.

This sample comprised peripheral blood mononuclear cells (PBMCs), obtained at new diagnosis, from a patient treated with antithyroid drugs. The sequence was collected from a man aged 35 to 55 with Graves disease. The gene calls are TRBV28 and TRBJ2-7; D is perhaps TRBD1 (5 bases). CDR3 protein: CASSSQTETYEQYF. The CDR3 DNA reads as TGTGCCAGCAGTTCCCAGACAGAGACCTACGAGCAGTACTTC. The whole variable domain, remainder taken from reference TRBV28 and TRBJ2-7, is DVKVTQSSRYLVKRTGEKVFLECVQDMDHENMFWYRQDPGLGLRLIYFSYDVKMKEKGDIPEGYSVSREKKERFSLILESASTNQTSMYLCASSSQTETYEQYFGPGTRLTVT.